This T cell receptor (beta chain) came from a study of T cells after yellow fever vaccination. Overall study context: SMART-Seq v4 Ultra Low Input prepared the low-cell-number fractions. Overall study results and limits: Once the booster was given, most primary-vaccination clones reappeared, at just under 98% for CD4 and around 90% for CD8. Of the clonotypes, a small share occurred in both CD4 and CD8 compartments.

A process of 5'RACE template switching, which added a universal primer site and UMIs, was used to make TCR cDNA. Each CDR3 protein gets one entry after TCRdb re-called the 5' RACE reads with MiXCR. The sample has about 210,000 distinct CDR3 sequences, roughly 3.3% seen once. Between the trimmed V and J ends, which lost 3 bases and 3 bases, there was a span of 12 bases. Germline V lookup: CDR1 LGHNA, CDR2 YSLEER. The CDR3 covers 15 residues. This clonotype was counted many times. Its antigen remains unknown. The clonotype was recovered from a man aged 18 to 30 who received the YFV17D yellow fever vaccine. This chain links TRBV4-3 with TRBJ1-3, with D perhaps TRBD1 (6 bases). Source: CD4+ T cells sorted from PBMCs, taken 10 days after the yellow fever booster vaccination. In DNA form, the CDR3 reads TGCGCCAGCAGCCATCTACAGGGTGGTGGAAACACCATATATTTT. It is translated as CASSHLQGGGNTIYF.